This T cell receptor (beta chain) was retrieved from a study of identical twins (dated by TCRdb to the mid-2010s). In the study overall: To test whether fetal clonotypes persist, the study used deep sequencing on TCR alpha and beta repertoires from monozygotic twins, unrelated adults of various ages, and cord blood. To rule out contamination, replicate twin experiments were performed at different times with different library preparation protocols.

The study at large found these results: Because the same donors could not be followed over many years, the conclusions depended on cross-sectional statistical analysis. In monozygotic twins, out-of-frame TCR alpha sharing was systematically underestimated by recombination models, although the models agreed with sharing between unrelated individuals. A weaker excess of twin sharing was found in beta out-of-frame sequences because the signal-to-noise ratio was lowered by fewer shared sequences. Fewer insertions were carried by abundant cord blood beta clonotypes; a weaker similar trend was observed in young adult naive repertoires, while no such trend was observed in memory repertoires. Invariant T cells such as MAIT and iNKT could partly confound zero-insertion analyses, although diverse VJ usage argued against such confounding for most clonotypes. Compared with coincidental sharing between unrelated individuals, out-of-frame TCR alpha sequences shared between twins showed an excess of sequences with low generation probability.

V is trimmed back by 0 bases and J by 4 bases, and the junction contains 8 bases that no gene match accounts for. From the germline V gene, CDR1 is SGHRS and CDR2 is YFSETQ. CDR3 length: 18 amino acids, cysteine to phenylalanine. The only DNA kept is the CDR3, 54 bases in frame from the first base. As concerns this clonotype: No cognate antigen has been identified for it. One base away there is no much larger clone; base qualities are not given.

All donors were healthy Caucasians. Libraries were built with 5' RACE. The instrument was an Illumina HiSeq 2000. A universal primer binding site was added through template switching, and the final cDNA carried a unique molecular identifier so that TCR cDNA molecules could be counted accurately. Specific primers in the conserved constant-segment region were used to synthesize first-strand cDNA for TCR alpha and beta chains. To control for contamination, each cDNA library was double barcoded with a SMART-Mk sample barcode plus Illumina barcodes. TruSeq adapter sequences and Illumina sample barcodes were added in two successive PCR steps. Sequencing of the TCR alpha and beta cDNA libraries was done on the Illumina HiSeq platform using custom primers. Per the original workflow: Raw reads were processed with MiGEC to extract unique molecular identifiers, and MiXCR was used to determine CDR3 positions. For each individual, recombination models were inferred using an EM algorithm with the repgenHMM and IGoR tools. Shared clonotype analysis was performed with the tcR package in R, normalizing sharing by the product of cloneset sizes. To study raw recombination free of thymic and clonal selection effects, out-of-frame nonproductive sequences were analyzed. TCRdb applied fastp at Q25 and MiXCR to the public reads, then kept only in-frame beta chains. Each CDR3 protein gets just one entry, which takes the most common genes and DNA from the rows behind it. The V and J calls shown here were made by TCRdb, not taken from the authors' results. Within this sample are approximately 1.8 million distinct CDR3 sequences, with less than 40% of them counted one time only. Of the sample, about 0.3% falls within the top ten clones.

The receptor comes from a newborn girl in good health. The sequenced sample consisted of cord blood. The chain was built from TRBV5-1 and TRBJ2-3, and 13 bases in between align with TRBD2. The CDR3 protein is CASSLGWTSGSTADTQYF. The nucleotide sequence reads TGCGCCAGCAGCTTGGGATGGACTAGCGGGAGTACAGCAGATACGCAGTATTTT.